The 15 T cell receptor beta chains listed next were all sequenced from one sample in a study of blood T cell repertoires in COVID-19. Generated by immunoSEQ multiplex PCR, the TCRdb table keeps only in-frame clones and is missing some. The data hold about 190,000 clones, with 70% to 80% observed a single time. The sample taken for sequencing was peripheral blood. These receptors all come from a woman aged 50 to 65 with acute or convalescent COVID-19.

The chain combines TRBV2 with TRBJ1-2; possibly TRBD1 for D (6 bases). V lost 3 bases, J lost 6 bases, and 14 bases lay in between. Germline V CDR1 and CDR2: SNHLY, FYNNEI. The CDR3 extends over 14 amino acids. In nucleotides, the CDR3 is TGTGCCAGCAGTGAGTCGATGCGGACAGATGGCTACACCTTC. This gives the protein CASSESMRTDGYTF.

This clone was picked up one time. This chain links TRBV7-9 with TRBJ1-1, with D possibly TRBD1 on 6 matching bases. Between the trimmed V and J ends, which lost 3 bases and 5 bases, there was a span of 16 bases. Germline assignment: CDR1 SEHNR and CDR2 FQNEAQ (reference sequence). The CDR3 runs 15 residues. Here the CDR3 reads CASSFAQGRLTEAFF. In DNA, the CDR3 is TGTGCCAGCAGCTTTGCGCAGGGGCGTTTGACTGAAGCTTTCTTT. The full variable domain, its missing parts supplied by reference TRBV7-9 and TRBJ1-1, is DTGVSQNPRHKITKRGQNVTFRCDPISEHNRLYWYRQTLGQGPEFLTYFQNEAQLEKSRLLSDRFSAERPKGSFSTLEIQRTEQGDSAMYLCASSFAQGRLTEAFFGQGTRLTVV.

The CDR3 spells CASSLFRGEQYF. The CDR3 coding sequence is TGTGCCAGCAGTTTATTCAGGGGCGAGCAGTACTTC. This chain joins TRBV28 and TRBJ2-7, with TRBD1 as a possible D gene (6 bases). Germline CDR1 is MDHEN and CDR2 is SYDVKM. V was pared by 1 base and J by 6 bases, with 7 bases between. There are 12 residues in the CDR3.

This chain links TRBV28 with TRBJ1-5, with D tentatively TRBD1 (5 bases). The germline V gene has CDR1 MDHEN and CDR2 SYDVKM. The CDR3 length is 14 residues. The V end lost 10 bases, the J end lost 6 bases, and 19 bases lay between the germline ends. The CDR3 DNA is TGTGCCACCCTCGGGGGGGGATCGGGTCAGCCCCAGCATTTT. This codes for CATLGGGSGQPQHF.

J is TRBJ1-1 and V is TRBV28, with TRBD1 matching 10 bases. The J segment lost 6 bases and the V segment lost 3 bases, leaving 7 bases of the junction unmatched. Germline CDR1 and CDR2: MDHEN and SYDVKM. The CDR3 loop spans 15 amino acids. In DNA form, the CDR3 reads TGTGCCAGCAGTTTGCTGAGGGACAGGGGAGCTGAAGCTTTCTTT. As protein: CASSLLRDRGAEAFF.

The chain employs TRBV2 and TRBJ2-2, with D possibly being TRBD1 (5 bases). This CDR3 has 15 amino acids. The germline V gene encodes CDR1 SNHLY and CDR2 FYNNEI. Trimming took off 7 bases at V and 4 bases at J, with 16 bases between the two ends. The CDR3 DNA sequence: TGTGCCAGCAACCCGGCAGGGTCGGGCACCGGGGAGCTGTTTTTT. Protein product: CASNPAGSGTGELFF.

The chain recombines TRBV18 with TRBJ1-1; 10 bases are shared with TRBD1. The V segment lost 4 bases and the J segment 7 bases; nucleotides outside the gene matches: 9. The CDR3 totals 15 residues. Germline V lookup: CDR1 KGHSH, CDR2 LQKENI. CDR3 bases: TGTGCCAGCTCACAGGGGGGACAGGGGAAGAATGAAGCTTTCTTT. This sequence encodes CASSQGGQGKNEAFF.

The rearrangement links TRBV4-1 to TRBJ2-2, with D perhaps TRBD1 (6 bases). The CDR3 covers 15 residues. Trimming left V 0 bases short and J 6 bases short, with 11 bases between. Looked up from germline, CDR1 is MGHRA and CDR2 is YSYEKL. CDR3 loop: CASSQDGRGSGELFF. CDR3 nucleotide sequence: TGCGCCAGCAGCCAAGATGGCAGGGGCTCCGGGGAGCTGTTTTTT.

This clone has a handful of counts. The chain carries TRBV4-3 and TRBJ2-3, with TRBD1 matching 9 bases. J lost 6 bases, V lost 1 base, and 11 bases had no gene match. This CDR3 has 17 amino acids. Germline assignment: CDR1 LGHNA and CDR2 YSLEER. CDR3 sequence: CASSQGLRGTGWDTQYF. For the CDR3, the DNA is TGCGCCAGCAGCCAAGGGTTGCGAGGGACAGGGTGGGATACGCAGTATTTT.

The chain employs TRBV7-9 and TRBJ2-1, with a weak D call TRBD1 (6 bases). This CDR3 region has 10 residues. Per germline, CDR1 SEHNR and CDR2 FQNEAQ (reference sequence). V was pared by 7 bases and J by 10 bases, with 8 bases between. CDR3 sequence (DNA): TGTGCCAGCAAGGGGGACGAGCAGTTCTTC. Translating it yields CASKGDEQFF.

This chain connects TRBV6-6 to TRBJ1-2; tentatively, D is TRBD1 (5 bases). CDR1 and CDR2 (germline): MNHNY, SVGAGI (reference sequence). The CDR3 extends over 14 amino acids. Trimming stripped 0 bases from V and 8 bases from J, with 13 bases between. This chain's CDR3 is CASSYSQGSEGYTF. The CDR3 region has the DNA TGTGCCAGCAGTTACTCGCAGGGATCTGAAGGCTACACCTTC.

CDR3 DNA: TGTGCCAGCAGTTTAGCGGGAGGGCCGTTATTGTACGAGCAGTACTTC. It specifies CASSLAGGPLLYEQYF. The chain employs TRBV28 and TRBJ2-7, with TRBD2 matching over 9 bases. V lost 2 bases to trimming and J lost 4 bases; unmatched junction nucleotides: 9. Germline V gene lookup returns CDR1 MDHEN and CDR2 SYDVKM. The length of the CDR3 is 16 residues.

The chain joins TRBV28 to TRBJ1-4, with TRBD1 matching 10 bases. The CDR3 is made up of 16 amino acids. V shed 5 bases, J shed 8 bases, and the junction held 11 bases outside the gene matches. Germline-derived CDR1 and CDR2 are MDHEN and SYDVKM. The CDR3 bases are TGTGCCAGCAGTCCTACCGGGACAGGGGAGTACGAAAAACTGTTTTTT. Its protein is CASSPTGTGEYEKLFF.

The V and J genes are TRBV6-1 and TRBJ1-5, with D uncertain. The ends were cut back, 1 base at V and 4 bases at J, with 5 bases in the middle. The CDR3 spans 13 residues. Germline loops: CDR1 MNHNS, CDR2 SASEGT. The CDR3 sequence: CASSEVRNQPQHF. CDR3 DNA sequence: TGTGCCAGCAGTGAAGTCCGGAATCAGCCCCAGCATTTT.

V usage is TRBV15 and J usage is TRBJ1-2, with D possibly matching TRBD1 (6 bases). CDR1 is LNHNV and CDR2 is YYDKDF in the germline V gene (reference sequence). This CDR3 comprises 14 residues. V lost 0 bases and J lost 8, with 13 bases in between. CDR3 residues: CATSRDASTGGYTF. The CDR3 DNA follows: TGTGCCACCAGCAGAGATGCTTCGACAGGCGGCTACACCTTC.